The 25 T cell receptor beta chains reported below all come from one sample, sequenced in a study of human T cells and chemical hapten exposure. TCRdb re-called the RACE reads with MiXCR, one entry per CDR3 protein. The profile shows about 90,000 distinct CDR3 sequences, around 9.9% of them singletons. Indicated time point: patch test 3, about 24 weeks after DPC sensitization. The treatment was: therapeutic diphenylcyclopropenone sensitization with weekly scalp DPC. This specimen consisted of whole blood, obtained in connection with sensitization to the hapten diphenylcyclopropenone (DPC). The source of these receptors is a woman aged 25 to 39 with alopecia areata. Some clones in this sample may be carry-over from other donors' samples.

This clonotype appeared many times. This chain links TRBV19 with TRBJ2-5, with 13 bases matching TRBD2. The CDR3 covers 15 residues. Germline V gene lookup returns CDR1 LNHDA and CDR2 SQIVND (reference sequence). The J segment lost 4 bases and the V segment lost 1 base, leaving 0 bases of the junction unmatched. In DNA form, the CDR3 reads TGTGCCAGTAGTATAGGGACTAGCGGGGGAGAGACCCAGTACTTC. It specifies CASSIGTSGGETQYF. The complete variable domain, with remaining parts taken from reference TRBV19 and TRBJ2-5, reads DGGITQSPKYLFRKEGQNVTLSCEQNLNHDAMYWYRQDPGQGLRLIYYSQIVNDFQKGDIAEGYSVSREKKESFPLTVTSAQKNPTAFYLCASSIGTSGGETQYFGPGTRLLVL.

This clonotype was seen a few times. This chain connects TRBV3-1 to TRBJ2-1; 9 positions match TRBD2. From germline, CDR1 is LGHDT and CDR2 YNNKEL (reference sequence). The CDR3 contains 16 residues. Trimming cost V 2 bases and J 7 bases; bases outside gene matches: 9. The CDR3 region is CASSQTLAGGVNEQFF. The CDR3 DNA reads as TGTGCCAGCAGCCAAACGCTTGCGGGAGGGGTTAATGAGCAGTTCTTC.

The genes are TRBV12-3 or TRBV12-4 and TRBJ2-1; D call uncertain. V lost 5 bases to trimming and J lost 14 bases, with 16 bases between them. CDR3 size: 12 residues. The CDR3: CASSTLQKSKFF. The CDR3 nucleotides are TGTGCCAGCAGTACTCTTCAGAAATCGAAGTTCTTC.

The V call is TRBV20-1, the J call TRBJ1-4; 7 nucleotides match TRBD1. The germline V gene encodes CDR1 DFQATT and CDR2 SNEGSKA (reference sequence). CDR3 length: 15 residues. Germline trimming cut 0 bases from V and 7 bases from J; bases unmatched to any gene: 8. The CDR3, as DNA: TGCAGTGCTAGAGACCCCCGGGACAGAATTGAAAAACTGTTTTTT. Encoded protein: CSARDPRDRIEKLFF.

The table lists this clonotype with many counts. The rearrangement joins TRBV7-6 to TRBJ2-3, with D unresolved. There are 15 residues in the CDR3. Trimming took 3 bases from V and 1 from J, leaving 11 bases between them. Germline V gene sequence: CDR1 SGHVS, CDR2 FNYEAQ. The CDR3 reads CASSFTSLGTDTQYF. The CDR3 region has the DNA TGTGCCAGCAGCTTTACGTCCTTAGGCACAGATACGCAGTATTTT.

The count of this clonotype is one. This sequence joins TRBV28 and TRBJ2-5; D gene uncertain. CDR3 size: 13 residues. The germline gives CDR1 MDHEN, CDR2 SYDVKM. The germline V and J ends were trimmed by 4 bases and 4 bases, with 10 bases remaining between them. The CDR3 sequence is CASSSSFPETQYF. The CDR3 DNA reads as TGTGCCAGCAGTTCCTCTTTCCCAGAGACCCAGTACTTC.

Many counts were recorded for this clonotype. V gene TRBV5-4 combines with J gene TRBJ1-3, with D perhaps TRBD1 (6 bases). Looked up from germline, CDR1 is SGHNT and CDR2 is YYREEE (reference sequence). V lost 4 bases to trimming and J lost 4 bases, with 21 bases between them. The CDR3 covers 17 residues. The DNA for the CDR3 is TGTGCCAGCAGCCGTGGGGGTGGCAGGGGTGACGGAAACACCATATATTTT. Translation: CASSRGGGRGDGNTIYF. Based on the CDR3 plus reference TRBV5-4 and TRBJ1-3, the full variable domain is ETGVTQSPTHLIKTRGQQVTLRCSSQSGHNTVSWYQQALGQGPQFIFQYYREEENGRGNFPPRFSGLQFPNYSSELNVNALELDDSALYLCASSRGGGRGDGNTIYFGEGSWLTVV.

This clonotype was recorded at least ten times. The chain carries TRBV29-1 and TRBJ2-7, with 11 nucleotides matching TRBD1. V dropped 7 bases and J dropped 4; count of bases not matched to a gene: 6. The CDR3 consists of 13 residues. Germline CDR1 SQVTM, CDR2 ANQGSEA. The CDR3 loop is CSAAGTGGYEQYF. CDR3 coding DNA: TGCAGCGCTGCCGGGACAGGGGGATACGAGCAGTACTTC.

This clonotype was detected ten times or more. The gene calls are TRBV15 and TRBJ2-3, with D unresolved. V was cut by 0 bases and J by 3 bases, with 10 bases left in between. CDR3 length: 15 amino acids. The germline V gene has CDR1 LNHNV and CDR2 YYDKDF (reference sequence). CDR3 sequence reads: CATSRDLSVTDTQYF. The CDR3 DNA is TGTGCCACCAGCAGAGATCTGTCGGTTACAGATACGCAGTATTTT.

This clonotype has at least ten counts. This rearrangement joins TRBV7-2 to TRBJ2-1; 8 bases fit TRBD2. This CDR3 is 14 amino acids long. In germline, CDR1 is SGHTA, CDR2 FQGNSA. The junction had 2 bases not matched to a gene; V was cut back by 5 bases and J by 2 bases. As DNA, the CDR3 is TGTGCCAGCAGCCCGGGAGGGCCCTACAATGAGCAGTTCTTC. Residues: CASSPGGPYNEQFF.

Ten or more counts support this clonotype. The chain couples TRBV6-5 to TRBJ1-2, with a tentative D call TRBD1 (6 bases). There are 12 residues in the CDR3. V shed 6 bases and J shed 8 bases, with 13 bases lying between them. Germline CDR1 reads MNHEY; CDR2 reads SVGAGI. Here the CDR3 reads CASSHRVHGYTF. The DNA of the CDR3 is TGTGCCAGCAGCCACAGGGTTCACGGCTACACCTTC.

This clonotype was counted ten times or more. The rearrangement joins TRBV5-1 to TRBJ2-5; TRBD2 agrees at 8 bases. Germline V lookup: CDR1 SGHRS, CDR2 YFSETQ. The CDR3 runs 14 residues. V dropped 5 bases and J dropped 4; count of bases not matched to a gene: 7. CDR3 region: CASRSTSGSETQYF. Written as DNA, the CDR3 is TGCGCCAGCAGATCAACTAGCGGTTCAGAGACCCAGTACTTC.

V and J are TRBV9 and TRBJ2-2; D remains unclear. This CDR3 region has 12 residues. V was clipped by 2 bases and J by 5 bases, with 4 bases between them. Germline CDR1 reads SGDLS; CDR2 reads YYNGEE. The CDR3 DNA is TGTGCCAGCAGCGTCAAAACCGGGGAGCTGTTTTTT. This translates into CASSVKTGELFF.

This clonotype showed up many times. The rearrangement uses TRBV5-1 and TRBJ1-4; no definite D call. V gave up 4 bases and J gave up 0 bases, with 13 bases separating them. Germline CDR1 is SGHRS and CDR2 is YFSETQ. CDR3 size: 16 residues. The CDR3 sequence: CASSLDGGTTNEKLFF. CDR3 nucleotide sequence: TGCGCCAGCAGCCTAGACGGCGGGACAACTAATGAAAAACTGTTTTTT.

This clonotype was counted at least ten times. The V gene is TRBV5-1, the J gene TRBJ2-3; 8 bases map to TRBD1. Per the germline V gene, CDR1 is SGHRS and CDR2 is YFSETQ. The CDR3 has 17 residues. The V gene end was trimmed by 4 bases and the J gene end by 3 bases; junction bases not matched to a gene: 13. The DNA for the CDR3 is TGCGCCAGCAGCAGGGGGACAGGTCCCACCACGACAGATACGCAGTATTTT. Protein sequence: CASSRGTGPTTTDTQYF.

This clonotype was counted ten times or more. The CDR3 reads CASSLGVSPQSSGNTIYF. In DNA, the CDR3 is TGTGCCAGCAGCTTAGGGGTCTCCCCCCAATCCTCTGGAAACACCATATATTTT. This chain links TRBV7-9 with TRBJ1-3; no definite D call. CDR3 length equals 18 residues. The germline CDR1 and CDR2 sequences are SEHNR and FQNEAQ (reference sequence). V was clipped by 1 base and J by 0 bases, with 16 bases between them.

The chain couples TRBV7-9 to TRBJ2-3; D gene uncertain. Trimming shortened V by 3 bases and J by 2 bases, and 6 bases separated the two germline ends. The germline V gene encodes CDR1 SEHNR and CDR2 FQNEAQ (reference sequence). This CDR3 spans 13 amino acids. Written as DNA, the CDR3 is TGTGCCAGCAGCTTTGGTTTCACAGATACGCAGTATTTT. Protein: CASSFGFTDTQYF.

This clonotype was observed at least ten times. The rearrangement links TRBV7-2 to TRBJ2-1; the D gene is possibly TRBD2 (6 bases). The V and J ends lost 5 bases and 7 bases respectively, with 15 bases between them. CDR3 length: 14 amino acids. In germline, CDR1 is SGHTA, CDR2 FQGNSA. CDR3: CASSKRESYNEQFF. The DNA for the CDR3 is TGTGCCAGCAGCAAACGGGAGTCATATAATGAGCAGTTCTTC. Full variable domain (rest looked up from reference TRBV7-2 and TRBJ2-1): GAGVSQSPSNKVTEKGKDVELRCDPISGHTALYWYRQSLGQGLEFLIYFQGNSAPDKSGLPSDRFSAERTGGSVSTLTIQRTQQEDSAVYLCASSKRESYNEQFFGPGTRLTVL.

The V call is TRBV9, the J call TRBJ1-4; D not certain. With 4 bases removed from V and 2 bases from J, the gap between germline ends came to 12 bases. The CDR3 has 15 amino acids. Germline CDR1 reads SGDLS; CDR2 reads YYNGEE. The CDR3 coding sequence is TGTGCCAGCAGCCCCCACCCTGGGACTAATGAAAAACTGTTTTTT. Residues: CASSPHPGTNEKLFF.

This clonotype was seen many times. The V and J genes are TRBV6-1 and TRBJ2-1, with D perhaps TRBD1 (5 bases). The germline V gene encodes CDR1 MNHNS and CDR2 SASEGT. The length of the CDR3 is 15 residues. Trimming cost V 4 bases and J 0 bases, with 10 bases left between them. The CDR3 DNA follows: TGTGCCAGCAGTGGACGACAGCGCTCCTACAATGAGCAGTTCTTC. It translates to CASSGRQRSYNEQFF.

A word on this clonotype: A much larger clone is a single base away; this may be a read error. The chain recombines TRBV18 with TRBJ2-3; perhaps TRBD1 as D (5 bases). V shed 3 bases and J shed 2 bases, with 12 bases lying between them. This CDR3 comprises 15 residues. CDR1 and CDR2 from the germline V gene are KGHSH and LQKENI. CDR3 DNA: TGTGCCAGCTCACCGGCTGGGGCCAACACAGATACGCAGTATTTT. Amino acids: CASSPAGANTDTQYF.

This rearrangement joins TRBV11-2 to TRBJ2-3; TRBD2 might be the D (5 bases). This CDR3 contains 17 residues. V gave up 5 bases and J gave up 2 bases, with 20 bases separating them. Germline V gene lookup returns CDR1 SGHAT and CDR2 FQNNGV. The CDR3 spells CASSPSGLGWDTDTQYF. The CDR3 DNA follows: TGTGCCAGCAGCCCCTCCGGACTCGGCTGGGACACAGATACGCAGTATTTT. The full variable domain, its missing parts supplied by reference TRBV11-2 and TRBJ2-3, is EAGVAQSPRYKIIEKRQSVAFWCNPISGHATLYWYQQILGQGPKLLIQFQNNGVVDDSQLPKDRFSAERLKGVDSTLKIQPAKLEDSAVYLCASSPSGLGWDTDTQYFGPGTRLTVL.

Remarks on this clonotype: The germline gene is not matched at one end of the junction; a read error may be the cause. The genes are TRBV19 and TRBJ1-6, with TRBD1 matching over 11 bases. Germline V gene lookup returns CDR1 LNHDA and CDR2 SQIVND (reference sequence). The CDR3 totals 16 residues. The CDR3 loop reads CASTTGTGGYSSPLHF. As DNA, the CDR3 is TGTGCCAGTACGACCGGGACAGGGGGTTATAGTTCACCCCTCCACTTT.

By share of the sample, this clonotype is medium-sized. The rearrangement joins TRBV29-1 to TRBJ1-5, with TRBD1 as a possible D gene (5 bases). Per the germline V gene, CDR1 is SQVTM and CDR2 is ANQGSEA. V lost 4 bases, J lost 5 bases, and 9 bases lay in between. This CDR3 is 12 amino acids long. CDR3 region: CSVGARDQPQHF. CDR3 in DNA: TGCAGCGTTGGAGCCAGGGATCAGCCCCAGCATTTT.

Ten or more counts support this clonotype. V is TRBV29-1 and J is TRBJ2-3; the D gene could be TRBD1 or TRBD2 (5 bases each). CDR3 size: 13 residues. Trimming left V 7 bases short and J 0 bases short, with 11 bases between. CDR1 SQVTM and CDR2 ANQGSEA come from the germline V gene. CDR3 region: CSAGEGSTDTQYF. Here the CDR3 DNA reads TGCAGCGCCGGCGAGGGGAGCACAGATACGCAGTATTTT.